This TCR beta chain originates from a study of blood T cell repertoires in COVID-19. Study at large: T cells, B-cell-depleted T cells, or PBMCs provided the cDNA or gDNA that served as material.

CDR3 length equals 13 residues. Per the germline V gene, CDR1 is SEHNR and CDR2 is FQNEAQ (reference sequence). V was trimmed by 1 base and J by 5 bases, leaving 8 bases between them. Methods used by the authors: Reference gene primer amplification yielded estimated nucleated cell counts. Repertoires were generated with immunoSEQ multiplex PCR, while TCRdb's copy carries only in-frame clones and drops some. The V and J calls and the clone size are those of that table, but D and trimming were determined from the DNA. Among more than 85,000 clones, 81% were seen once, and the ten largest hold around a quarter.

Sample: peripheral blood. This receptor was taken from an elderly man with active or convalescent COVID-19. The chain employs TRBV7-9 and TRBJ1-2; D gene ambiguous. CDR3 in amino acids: CASSLGGVYGYTF. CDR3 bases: TGTGCCAGCAGCTTAGGAGGAGTATATGGCTACACCTTC.